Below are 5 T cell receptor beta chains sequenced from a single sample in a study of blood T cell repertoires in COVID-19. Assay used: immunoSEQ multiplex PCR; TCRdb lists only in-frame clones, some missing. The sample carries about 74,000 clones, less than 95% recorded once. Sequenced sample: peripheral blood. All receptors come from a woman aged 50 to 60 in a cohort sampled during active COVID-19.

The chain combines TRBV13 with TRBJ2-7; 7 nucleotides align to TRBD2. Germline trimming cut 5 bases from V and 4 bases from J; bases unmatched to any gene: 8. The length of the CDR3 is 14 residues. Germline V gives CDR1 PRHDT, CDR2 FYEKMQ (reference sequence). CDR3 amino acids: CASSPRTGRYEQYF. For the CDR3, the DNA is TGTGCCAGCAGCCCCCGGACCGGGAGGTACGAGCAGTACTTC.

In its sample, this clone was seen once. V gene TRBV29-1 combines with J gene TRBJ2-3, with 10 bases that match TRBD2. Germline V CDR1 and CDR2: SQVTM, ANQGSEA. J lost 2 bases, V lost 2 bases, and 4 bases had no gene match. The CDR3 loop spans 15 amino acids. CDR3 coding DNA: TGCAGCGTTGAATTACTAGCGGGAAACACAGATACGCAGTATTTT. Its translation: CSVELLAGNTDTQYF.

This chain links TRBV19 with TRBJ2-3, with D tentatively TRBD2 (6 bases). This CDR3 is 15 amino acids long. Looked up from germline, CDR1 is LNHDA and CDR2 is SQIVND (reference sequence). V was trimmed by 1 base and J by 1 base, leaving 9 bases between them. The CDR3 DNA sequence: TGTGCCAGTAGTATAGGGGAGGTCCGCACAGATACGCAGTATTTT. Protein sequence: CASSIGEVRTDTQYF.

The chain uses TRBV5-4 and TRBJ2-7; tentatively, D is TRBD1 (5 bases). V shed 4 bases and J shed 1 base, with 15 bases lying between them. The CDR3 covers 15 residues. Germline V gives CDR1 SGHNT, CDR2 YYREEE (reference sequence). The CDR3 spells CASSRVGVRSYEQYF. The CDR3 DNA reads TGTGCCAGCAGCCGGGTAGGGGTGCGATCCTACGAGCAGTACTTC. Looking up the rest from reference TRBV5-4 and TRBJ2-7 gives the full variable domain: ETGVTQSPTHLIKTRGQQVTLRCSSQSGHNTVSWYQQALGQGPQFIFQYYREEENGRGNFPPRFSGLQFPNYSSELNVNALELDDSALYLCASSRVGVRSYEQYFGPGTRLTVT.

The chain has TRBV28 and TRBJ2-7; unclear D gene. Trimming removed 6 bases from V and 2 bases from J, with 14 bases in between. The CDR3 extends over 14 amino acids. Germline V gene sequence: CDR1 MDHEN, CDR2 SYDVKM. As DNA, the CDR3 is TGTGCCAGCAGCTCTCAAGCGACCCCCTACGAGCAGTACTTC. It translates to CASSSQATPYEQYF.